These 24 T cell receptor delta chains were all obtained from the same sample, sequenced in a study of γδ T cells in repeated Plasmodium falciparum infection. Bulk repertoires came from Vgamma9/Vdelta2+ or Vdelta2-negative gammadelta T cells flow-sorted from PBMC. TCRdb re-identified clones in the multiplex PCR reads via CATT. The sample consists of about 89,000 delta-chain clones, roughly 1.4% of them appearing once. The sequencing input was gamma-delta T cells from blood. The receptors here all came from a pool of human donors (malaria-infected and uninfected, not separated).

This clone was picked up a small number of times. Only one base separates this from a far larger clonotype, so it likely reflects a read error. Additional DNA sequences in this sample encode the identical CDR3. The chain joins TRDV1 to TRDJ1; 8 positions match TRDD3. No J gene is reported in TCRdb; it was inferred here by comparing the DNA with germline. Germline V gene lookup returns CDR1 TSWWSYY and CDR2 QGS. The CDR3 is made up of 19 amino acids. The DNA for the CDR3 is TGTGCTCTCGGGGAACTAGCCTACAACCTTGGGGGATGGGGCGATAAACTCATCTTT. The encoded protein is CALGELAYNLGGWGDKLIF.

Concerning this clone itself: A read error likely explains why the TCRdb protein, taken from a much larger clone, differs from this DNA's translation at residue 9; the protein shown is translated from the DNA. The chain combines TRDV1 with TRDJ1, with 7 bases identical to TRDD3. The germline V gene has CDR1 TSWWSYY and CDR2 QGS. The CDR3 covers 19 residues. V gave up 1 base and J gave up 0 bases; unmatched junction bases: 14. The CDR3 DNA reads as TGTGCTCTTGGGGAACCCGCCACCCCGGGGGATCCGAACACCGATAAACTCATCTTT. The encoded protein is CALGEPATPGDPNTDKLIF.

The J gene is TRDJ1, the V gene TRDV1; TRDD3 matches 10 bases. TCRdb is silent on the J gene; assignment here came from matching the DNA to germline. The V segment lost 8 bases and the J segment 0 bases; nucleotides outside the gene matches: 27. This CDR3 is built from 22 residues. Germline CDR1 and CDR2: TSWWSYY and QGS. The CDR3 protein is CALHRPAFQRGIRTFYTDKLIF. CDR3 nucleotides: TGTGCTCTTCATCGGCCCGCCTTCCAGAGGGGGATACGGACCTTCTACACCGATAAACTCATCTTT.

The table lists this clone with a few counts. The TCRdb protein comes from a much larger clone and disagrees with this DNA's translation at residue 14, likely due to a read error; the protein given here is derived from the DNA. This sample includes further DNA sequences coding for the same CDR3. The chain carries TRDV2 and TRDJ3, with TRDD3 matching 10 bases. Here the J gene was assigned by germline matching of the DNA, as TCRdb has none. Germline V CDR1 and CDR2: GEAIGNYY, EKD. This CDR3 has 19 residues. The CDR3 DNA reads as TGTGCCTGTGACACTTACTGGGGGATCAGCTCCTGGGACGCCCGACAGATGTTTTTC. This gives the protein CACDTYWGISSWDARQMFF.

Turning to this clone: The TCRdb record carries a much larger clone's protein, which differs from this DNA's translation at residue 3; a read error is the likely cause, and the protein listed here is the DNA translation. The V call is TRDV1, the J call TRDJ2; maybe TRDD2 (7 bases). No J segment appears in TCRdb, so it was assigned here by matching the sequence to germline. The germline V gene encodes CDR1 TSWWSYY and CDR2 QGS. The CDR3 is 23 amino acids. CDR3 residues: CAPGALTFLGGLRGLALTAQLFF. The DNA of the CDR3 is TGTGCTCCTGGGGCCCTAACCTTCCTCGGAGGCCTTAGGGGGTTAGCTTTGACAGCACAACTCTTCTTT.

Regarding this clone: TCRdb shows a much larger clone's protein in place of this DNA's translation, and the two differ at residue 10, likely through a read error; the protein shown is translated from the DNA. V gene TRDV2 combines with J gene TRDJ1; the match to TRDD3 covers 7 bases. Here the J gene was assigned by germline matching of the DNA, as TCRdb has none. V gave up 3 bases and J gave up 4 bases; unmatched junction bases: 10. CDR3 length: 15 residues. Germline V lookup: CDR1 GEAIGNYY, CDR2 EKD. In DNA form, the CDR3 reads TGTGCCTGTGACCGCGTGATGGGGGACATCGATAAACTCATCTTT. This gives the protein CACDRVMGDIDKLIF.

A word on this clone: This could be a read error, since a much larger clone is one nucleotide away. CDR3 residues: CAFGFRGALCTDKLIF. The CDR3 region has the DNA TGTGCCTTTGGTTTCCGAGGGGCCTTGTGCACCGATAAACTCATCTTT. The rearrangement uses TRDV3 and TRDJ1; no clear D gene. TCRdb is silent on the J gene; assignment here came from matching the DNA to germline. The CDR3 contains 16 residues. Trimming removed 2 bases from V and 1 base from J, with 20 bases in between. The germline V gene encodes CDR1 TVYSNPD and CDR2 GDNSRS (reference sequence).

This clone came up a few times. The V gene call reads TRDV2; no J gene was called; the DNA was not compared with TRDD3, the D call given in the table. The CDR3 runs 19 residues. Germline CDR1 reads GEAIGNYY; CDR2 reads EKD. The CDR3 region has the DNA TGTGCCTGTGATCGCCTTACTGGGGGATACCCGGCCAACACCGATAAGCTCATCTTT. Translating it yields CACDRLTGGYPANTDKLIF.

This clone was counted ten times or more. Germline is not matched at one junction end, which may reflect a read error. Other nucleotide sequences in the sample specify the same CDR3. DNA for the CDR3: TGTGCTCTTGGGGAACCGGGCTTCCGACGACACACCGATAAACCCATCTTT. Protein product: CALGEPGFRRHTDKPIF. The chain has TRDV1 and TRDJ1; maybe TRDD2 (5 bases). The CDR3 loop spans 17 amino acids. CDR1 is TSWWSYY and CDR2 is QGS in the germline V gene.

This clone was counted at least ten times. The chain has TRDV1 and TRDJ1; no clear D. CDR3 length: 22 amino acids. Deletions cut 5 bases from V and 2 bases from J, with 36 bases between. Germline CDR1 reads TSWWSYY; CDR2 reads QGS. DNA of the CDR3: TGTGCTCTTGGGACCCTGAACTTTCCCATTTTTCCCAAGGGGCCCGTAACCGATAAACTCATCTTT. It specifies CALGTLNFPIFPKGPVTDKLIF.

This clone was detected many times. The amino acid sequence in TCRdb belongs to a much larger clone and departs from this DNA's translation at residue 11, likely a sequencing read error; the sequence shown is translated from the DNA. The J gene is TRDJ1, the V gene TRDV2, with 11 bases aligning to TRDD3. The J gene, absent from TCRdb, was called here by matching the DNA to germline. The CDR3 runs to 16 residues. The germline V gene has CDR1 GEAIGNYY and CDR2 EKD. With V trimmed by 7 bases and J by 4 bases, 13 bases remained unmatched. This chain's CDR3 is CAWGFSYWGIFDKLIF. DNA for the CDR3: TGTGCCTGGGGATTCTCGTACTGGGGGATATTCGATAAACTCATCTTT.

Worth noting for this clone: The mismatch at residue 16 between this DNA's translation and the TCRdb protein of a much larger clone likely reflects a read error; the protein shown is translated from the DNA. This chain uses TRDV2 with TRDJ3; 13 nucleotides agree with TRDD3. The J gene, absent from TCRdb, was called here by matching the DNA to germline. From germline, CDR1 is GEAIGNYY and CDR2 EKD. CDR3 size: 21 residues. The CDR3 reads CACDLVLGDTHLTWDARQMFF. CDR3 DNA sequence: TGTGCCTGTGACTTGGTACTGGGGGATACGCATCTGACCTGGGACGCCCGACAGATGTTTTTC.

This clone has just a few counts. TCRdb lists the protein of a much larger clone for this DNA, which differs at residue 14, so this is likely a read error; the protein given here is translated from the DNA itself. The chain combines TRDV2 with TRDJ3; 8 nucleotides match TRDD3. Germline matching of the DNA provided the J gene here, since TCRdb leaves it blank. CDR3 length: 19 amino acids. CDR1 and CDR2 from the germline V gene are GEAIGNYY and EKD. CDR3 bases: TGTGCCTGTGACACCTTACTGGGGGTCTACTCCTGGGACGCCCGACAGATGTTTTTC. It encodes CACDTLLGVYSWDARQMFF.

At least ten counts were recorded for this clone. With only one base between it and a far larger clone, this is likely a read error. The same CDR3 arises from other DNA sequences in this sample as well. No J gene was called, and the V gene is TRDV2; the table's D call, TRDD3, was not checked against the DNA. This CDR3 has 17 amino acids. Germline assignment: CDR1 GEAIGNYY and CDR2 EKD. The CDR3 region is CACDLLAGGPYTDKLIF. For the CDR3, the DNA is TGTGCCTGTGACCTTCTCGCTGGGGGCCCGTACACCGATAAACTCATCTTC.

This clone was recorded many times. TCRdb records a much larger clone's protein for this DNA, with a difference at residue 3 that likely arises from a read error; the protein given is the translation of the DNA. V and J are TRDV2 and TRDJ1; tentative D call: TRDD3 (6 bases). No J segment appears in TCRdb, so it was assigned here by matching the sequence to germline. There are 18 residues in the CDR3. CDR1 and CDR2 from the germline V gene are GEAIGNYY and EKD. The CDR3, as DNA: TGTGCCTATGACACCCTTTCTCCAAGAGATACGGGGACCGATAAACTCATCTTT. This gives the protein CAYDTLSPRDTGTDKLIF.

About this clone itself: TCRdb lists the protein of a much larger clone for this DNA, which differs at residue 13, so this is likely a read error; the protein given here is translated from the DNA itself. The J gene is TRDJ1, the V gene TRDV1; TRDD3 aligns across 9 bases. TCRdb does not report a J gene; here it was assigned by matching the DNA to germline references. The CDR3 is 21 residues long. J gave up 0 bases and V 2 bases, and 19 bases lay outside the gene matches. Germline CDR1 and CDR2: TSWWSYY and QGS. The CDR3 DNA reads TGTGCTCTTGGGGAAAGCACTAGGTACTGGGGGACCTGGGGGTACACCGATAAACTCATCTTT. It codes for CALGESTRYWGTWGYTDKLIF.

This clone was counted a few times. The TCRdb protein, from a much larger clone, departs from this DNA's translation at residue 18, likely by read error; the protein shown derives from the DNA. The gene calls are TRDV1 and TRDJ2; D tentatively reads TRDD1 or TRDD3 (5 bases each). CDR1 is TSWWSYY and CDR2 is QGS in the germline V gene. There are 20 residues in the CDR3. CDR3 coding DNA: TGTGCTCTTGGGGAACGGAAATTCGTCACCGGGGGCGAGATGACAGCACAACCCTTCTTT. Encoded protein: CALGERKFVTGGEMTAQPFF.

This clone was found a few times. The protein held in TCRdb is that of a much larger clone and does not match this DNA's translation at residue 3, likely because of a read error; the protein shown is translated from the DNA. V and J are TRDV2 and TRDJ1; 13 bases line up with TRDD3. The J gene is not listed in TCRdb, so it was assigned here from a DNA match to germline. This CDR3 region has 22 residues. The germline V gene encodes CDR1 GEAIGNYY and CDR2 EKD. The DNA of the CDR3 is TGTGCCGGTGACCCAGTACCGACCGCCGTACTGGGGGATACGGAGGGGACCGATAAACTCATCTTT. Translation: CAGDPVPTAVLGDTEGTDKLIF.

This clone turned up a few times. The protein TCRdb gives is from a much larger clone and does not agree with this DNA's translation at residue 4, likely a read error; the protein shown here comes from the DNA. The V gene is TRDV2, the J gene TRDJ1, with 9 bases matching TRDD3. TCRdb carries no J gene annotation; the J gene was assigned here by matching the DNA with germline. CDR3 size: 16 residues. The germline gives CDR1 GEAIGNYY, CDR2 EKD. In DNA form, the CDR3 reads TGTGCCTGTGGCACCGGGACTGGGGGAAACACCGATAAACTCATCTTT. It is translated as CACGTGTGGNTDKLIF.

On this clone itself: This DNA's translation and the protein TCRdb lists, from a much larger clone, do not match at residue 13, likely due to a read error; the protein shown is translated from the DNA. The chain carries TRDV2 and TRDJ1; 12 nucleotides line up with TRDD3. The J gene, absent from TCRdb, was called here by matching the DNA to germline. There are 19 residues in the CDR3. Germline V gene data show CDR1 as GEAIGNYY and CDR2 as EKD. Losses at the gene ends were 0 bases for V and 1 base for J; bases not matched to a gene: 11. The CDR3 DNA reads TGTGCCTGTGACACCACTCCCGTACTGGGGGATACTACCACCGATAAACTCATCTTT. Translation gives CACDTTPVLGDTTTDKLIF.

About this clone itself: A far bigger clonotype differs at one base, so this is likely a read error. At the DNA level, this CDR3 is encoded by other sequences in the same sample as well. This rearrangement joins TRDV2 to TRDJ3; a weak D match, TRDD3 (6 bases). The V gene lost 3 bases and the J gene lost 1 base, with 15 bases spanning the gap. The CDR3 extends over 18 amino acids. Germline V gives CDR1 GEAIGNYY, CDR2 EKD. CDR3 DNA sequence: TGTGCCTGTGACTGGACTGGGACCTTATCCTGGGACACCCGACAGATGTTTTTC. This translates into CACDWTGTLSWDTRQMFF.

About this clone itself: This likely stems from a read error, as it lies one base from a far larger clone. The same CDR3 also results from other DNA sequences found in this sample. The rearrangement joins TRDV2 to TRDJ1; 10 bases match TRDD3. TCRdb does not report a J gene; here it was assigned by matching the DNA to germline references. CDR1 is GEAIGNYY, CDR2 EKD, per germline. The CDR3 totals 23 residues. CDR3 sequence reads: CACGKHFLMRGIRSRGCTDKLIF. The CDR3 region has the DNA TGTGCTTGTGGCAAACACTTCCTAATGAGGGGGATACGCTCCCGGGGTTGCACCGATAAACTCATCTTT.

On this clone itself: A far larger clone is off by one base, so a read error is likely. This CDR3 is also generated by other DNA sequences in the sample. The V gene is TRDV2; the J gene was not called; whether TRDD3, the table's D call, matches the DNA was not checked. The CDR3 length is 15 residues. Germline CDR1 and CDR2: GEAIGNYY and EKD. Here the CDR3 DNA reads TGTGCCTGTGAGCACTGGGGGCTGTACACCGATAAGCTCATCTTT. Protein: CACEHWGLYTDKLIF.

This rearrangement joins TRDV1 to TRDJ1; 7 positions match TRDD2. TCRdb gives no J gene; it was assigned here by matching the DNA to germline. With 4 bases clipped from V and 2 bases from J, the junction kept 16 bases outside the gene matches. Germline CDR1 is TSWWSYY and CDR2 is QGS. The CDR3 extends over 18 amino acids. The chain's CDR3 is CALGARRSYPYWTDKLIF. The DNA of the CDR3 is TGTGCTCTTGGGGCTCGGCGTTCCTACCCGTACTGGACCGATAAACTCATCTTT.